This section outlines one T cell receptor (beta chain) sequence together with its context. Germline V gene lookup returns CDR1 SGHRS and CDR2 YFSETQ. The CDR3 is 15 amino acids. Losses at the gene ends were 4 bases for V and 5 bases for J; bases not matched to a gene: 8. The data were obtained in a study of cytomegalovirus exposure and HLA in healthy donors. The study ran its PCR with 60 Vbeta and 13 Jbeta primers. Profiled with immunoSEQ multiplex PCR; TCRdb holds only in-frame clones, not every one. Altogether about 160,000 clones are present, approximately 78% being singletons, with the ten largest covering around 6.7%.

The gene calls are TRBV5-1 and TRBJ2-2, with 7 bases lining up with TRBD1. Sequenced sample: PBMCs. The clonotype was recovered from a woman aged 25-40 years in good health and CMV-seropositive. The CDR3 spells CASSRRQGDTGELFF. The CDR3 coding sequence is TGCGCCAGCAGCCGGCGGCAGGGGGATACCGGGGAGCTGTTTTTT. Full variable domain (outside the CDR3, taken from reference TRBV5-1 and TRBJ2-2): KAGVTQTPRYLIKTRGQQVTLSCSPISGHRSVSWYQQTPGQGLQFLFEYFSETQRNKGNFPGRFSGRQFSNSRSEMNVSTLELGDSALYLCASSRRQGDTGELFFGEGSRLTVL.